This T cell receptor (beta chain) is from a study of PD-1 blockade in classical Hodgkin lymphoma. Documented time point: newly diagnosed, previously untreated cHL patient sample. Thawed PBMCs were the source of CD4+ T cells, purified by magnetic negative selection. Newly diagnosed, untreated classical Hodgkin lymphoma PBMCs served as comparison. As regards this clone: Its specificity is unknown.

Regarding the study as a whole: When set against healthy donors, newly diagnosed patients were reported to show lower baseline TCR diversity. There remain no defined causes for the repertoire differences, which possibly reflect disease activity or prior therapy.

Germline-derived CDR1 and CDR2 are SGHTA and FQGTGA. The CDR3 runs to 16 residues. V gave up 4 bases and J gave up 0 bases, with 14 bases separating them. Repertoires were generated with immunoSEQ multiplex PCR, while TCRdb's copy carries only in-frame clones and drops some. The sample lists about 24,000 clones, 75% to 95% occurring once. What was sequenced was CD4+ T cells from blood. This TCR was sampled from a human donor with classical Hodgkin lymphoma. The chain has TRBV7-3 and TRBJ2-3; D is possibly TRBD1 (6 bases). CDR3 sequence (DNA): TGTGCCAGCAGCTCGGGGACATCGGGGAGCACAGATACGCAGTATTTT. As protein: CASSSGTSGSTDTQYF.